This T cell receptor beta chain was found in a study of T cells in Graves' hyperthyroidism and ophthalmopathy. Amplified regions were TCR beta CDR3 sequences from RNA transcripts. Researchers ran a first-round RT-PCR on the TCR CDR3 using the HTBI primer set. TCRdb re-analysed the multiplex PCR reads in MiXCR, keeping a single row per CDR3 protein. The sample holds 600,000 to 650,000 distinct CDR3 sequences, around 21% seen once. Not enrolled were patients with uncontrolled infection, other autoimmune disease, pregnancy or lactation. This clonotype occurred a few times. The CDR3 has 14 amino acids. The V and J ends lost 2 bases and 5 bases respectively, with 12 bases between them. Germline V gene data show CDR1 as MNHEY and CDR2 as SVGAGI.

Sequencing was done on a sample of blood. The TCR originated in a man aged 30 to 39 with Graves' ophthalmopathy. The genes are TRBV6-5 and TRBJ1-1; a possible D gene is TRBD1 (5 bases). CDR3 sequence reads: CASSYGLEGTEAFF. CDR3 sequence (DNA): TGTGCCAGCAGTTACGGTCTCGAGGGGACTGAAGCTTTCTTT.